A single sample gave rise to the 18 T cell receptor beta chains below, sequenced in a study of blood T cell repertoires in COVID-19. Sequencing was performed with immunoSEQ multiplex PCR; in TCRdb, only in-frame clones are kept and a portion is missing. The data contain 400,000 to 550,000 clones, about 89% of them singletons. Material for sequencing was peripheral blood. The receptors originated from a young woman with acute or convalescent COVID-19.

CDR3 sequence reads: CASSRGITNEKLFF. The CDR3 nucleotides read TGTGCCAGCAGCCGGGGGATCACTAATGAAAAACTGTTTTTT. The rearrangement uses TRBV2 and TRBJ1-4; perhaps TRBD1 as D (5 bases). This CDR3 region has 14 residues. Germline loops: CDR1 SNHLY, CDR2 FYNNEI. V lost 6 bases, J lost 2 bases, and 10 bases lay in between.

The rearrangement uses TRBV25-1 and TRBJ2-2; D remains ambiguous. The germline gives CDR1 MGHDK, CDR2 SYGVNS. This CDR3 is built from 13 residues. Trimming stripped 2 bases from V and 5 bases from J, with 6 bases between. The CDR3 loop reads CASSEVLTGELFF. The CDR3 DNA is TGTGCCAGCAGTGAAGTCTTGACCGGGGAGCTGTTTTTT.

This rearrangement joins TRBV6-5 to TRBJ2-7, with a tentative D call TRBD2 (6 bases). The CDR3 is 14 amino acids. CDR1 is MNHEY, CDR2 SVGAGI, per germline. The V and J ends lost 11 bases and 4 bases respectively, with 21 bases between them. In DNA form, the CDR3 reads TGTGCCTCTTGGGCCTCCGGGGGAACTTACGAGCAGTACTTC. Amino acid sequence: CASWASGGTYEQYF.

Regarding this clone: The same CDR3 arises from other DNA sequences in this sample as well. This rearrangement joins TRBV28 to TRBJ1-4; D perhaps matches TRBD1 (5 bases). Per the germline V gene, CDR1 is MDHEN and CDR2 is SYDVKM. This CDR3 has 13 residues. V was shortened by 4 bases and J by 8 bases, with 11 bases between the two germline ends. The DNA for the CDR3 is TGTGCCAGCAGTTCCGGCAGGGCAGAAAAACTGTTTTTT. Encoded protein: CASSSGRAEKLFF.

This chain connects TRBV10-3 to TRBJ2-7; 10 bases are shared with TRBD1. The trim removed 10 bases at V and 6 bases at J, leaving 9 bases unmatched. Germline V lookup: CDR1 ENHRY, CDR2 SYGVKD. The CDR3 sequence is 13 residues long. Here the CDR3 DNA reads TGTGCCACCACCGCGGGACAGGGGTCCGAGCAGTACTTC. This sequence encodes CATTAGQGSEQYF.

The chain has TRBV19 and TRBJ1-1; TRBD1 matches 7 bases. The V and J ends lost 3 bases and 7 bases, in that order; junction bases with no gene match: 2. The CDR3 is 12 residues long. Looked up from germline, CDR1 is LNHDA and CDR2 is SQIVND (reference sequence). This CDR3 reads CASSMGTDEAFF. The CDR3 nucleotides are TGTGCCAGTAGTATGGGGACAGATGAAGCTTTCTTT.

V usage is TRBV6-7 and J usage is TRBJ1-6; the D gene is possibly TRBD1 (6 bases). TRBV6-7 is an ORF, and what it does is uncertain. V was cut by 7 bases and J by 3 bases, with 25 bases left in between. The CDR3 covers 19 residues. CDR3 DNA sequence: TGTGCCAGCATCCCCCAGGGGATCGGTGGTAGGTTCTATAATTCACCCCTCCACTTT. Translating it yields CASIPQGIGGRFYNSPLHF.

The chain employs TRBV14 and TRBJ1-1; D perhaps matches TRBD1 (5 bases). The CDR3 spans 14 residues. CDR1 SGHDN and CDR2 FVKESK come from the germline V gene. The V gene lost 2 bases and the J gene lost 1 base, with 8 bases spanning the gap. The CDR3: CASSQLQANTEAFF. In DNA, the CDR3 is TGTGCCAGCAGCCAACTACAGGCGAACACTGAAGCTTTCTTT.

Of note for this clone: The sample carries other DNA sequences with the same CDR3. The chain carries TRBV2 and TRBJ2-4; D unclear. V was cut by 1 base and J by 1 base, with 5 bases left in between. The CDR3 runs to 14 residues. The germline V gene has CDR1 SNHLY and CDR2 FYNNEI. CDR3 sequence (DNA): TGTGCCAGCAGTGAAGGCGGTGCCAAAAACATTCAGTACTTC. It translates to CASSEGGAKNIQYF. The full variable domain, rest sourced from reference TRBV2 and TRBJ2-4, is EPEVTQTPSHQVTQMGQEVILRCVPISNHLYFYWYRQILGQKVEFLVSFYNNEISEKSEIFDDQFSVERPDGSNFTLKIRSTKLEDSAMYFCASSEGGAKNIQYFGAGTRLSVL.

The V and J genes are TRBV6-5 and TRBJ1-2; D not certain. Trimming pared 0 bases from V and 4 bases from J, leaving 12 bases between. The CDR3 length is 15 residues. The germline gives CDR1 MNHEY, CDR2 SVGAGI. The CDR3 DNA is TGTGCCAGCAGTTACTCGATATCGCAGCGCTATGGCTACACCTTC. Its protein product is CASSYSISQRYGYTF.

The V gene is TRBV25-1, the J gene TRBJ1-1; weak D call: TRBD1 (5 bases). V was trimmed by 1 base and J by 7 bases, leaving 10 bases between them. The CDR3 has 13 amino acids. Germline V gives CDR1 MGHDK, CDR2 SYGVNS. CDR3 nucleotides: TGTGCCAGCAGTGAATGGGGCAGGGTTGAAGCTTTCTTT. Protein sequence: CASSEWGRVEAFF. The whole variable domain, filled in from reference TRBV25-1 and TRBJ1-1, reads EADIYQTPRYLVIGTGKKITLECSQTMGHDKMYWYQQDPGMELHLIHYSYGVNSTEKGDLSSESTVSRIRTEHFPLTLESARPSHTSQYLCASSEWGRVEAFFGQGTRLTVV.

This clone has only one observation. The gene calls are TRBV2 and TRBJ1-6, with D possibly being TRBD1 (6 bases). The CDR3 totals 15 residues. The V end was cut by 6 bases, the J end by 5 bases, with 14 bases between. In germline, CDR1 is SNHLY, CDR2 FYNNEI. The CDR3 reads CASRAGQIDNSPLHF. The CDR3 DNA follows: TGTGCCAGCAGAGCCGGACAGATCGATAATTCACCCCTCCACTTT. Full variable domain (remainder filled in from reference TRBV2 and TRBJ1-6): EPEVTQTPSHQVTQMGQEVILRCVPISNHLYFYWYRQILGQKVEFLVSFYNNEISEKSEIFDDQFSVERPDGSNFTLKIRSTKLEDSAMYFCASRAGQIDNSPLHFGNGTRLTVT.

The V gene is TRBV3-1 (or the pseudogene TRBV3-2), the J gene TRBJ2-7; 13 bases align to TRBD2. Per germline, CDR1 LGHDT and CDR2 YNNKEL (reference sequence). The trim removed 4 bases at V and 3 bases at J, leaving 9 bases unmatched. This CDR3 is built from 17 residues. The CDR3 DNA reads TGTGCCAGCAGCCTTTCCGGACTAGCGGGGGTACACTACGAGCAGTACTTC. Its translation: CASSLSGLAGVHYEQYF.

The chain carries TRBV27 and TRBJ1-1; 9 bases line up with TRBD1. The CDR3 runs 14 residues. The germline V gene encodes CDR1 MNHEY and CDR2 SMNVEV (reference sequence). J was trimmed by 4 bases and V by 5 bases; bases with no gene match: 5. The CDR3 region has the DNA TGTGCCAGCAGTATCAGACAGGGGGGCACTGAAGCTTTCTTT. This sequence encodes CASSIRQGGTEAFF.

This clone was seen once. The DNA for the CDR3 is TGTGCCAGCAGTGAAGTTCAGGAGTATTTT. It yields the protein CASSEVQEYF. V and J are TRBV6-1 and TRBJ2-3, with D unresolved. The V gene lost 1 base and the J gene lost 13 bases, with 6 bases spanning the gap. The CDR3 has 10 residues. Germline CDR1 reads MNHNS; CDR2 reads SASEGT.

This chain joins TRBV7-8 and TRBJ2-5, with D perhaps TRBD2 (6 bases). This CDR3 contains 15 residues. CDR1 and CDR2 (germline): SGHVS, FQNEAQ. The ends were cut back, 5 bases at V and 2 bases at J, with 15 bases in the middle. For the CDR3, the DNA is TGTGCCAGCAGCACCGCGGGGCAACGACAAGAGACCCAGTACTTC. It codes for CASSTAGQRQETQYF.

The genes are TRBV6-5 and TRBJ2-5; D is possibly TRBD1 (6 bases). CDR3 length: 14 amino acids. The germline V and J ends were trimmed by 1 base and 1 base, with 7 bases remaining between them. Germline V CDR1 and CDR2: MNHEY, SVGAGI. The CDR3 DNA is TGTGCCAGCAGTTACTTGGGGGCCCAAGAGACCCAGTACTTC. Translation gives CASSYLGAQETQYF.

The CDR3 DNA is TGTGCCAGCAGCGTGGAGAACGGGGGCGAGCAGTACTTC. Amino acid sequence: CASSVENGGEQYF. The rearrangement uses TRBV9 and TRBJ2-7, with D tentatively TRBD2 (6 bases). The V gene's germline CDR1 is SGDLS and CDR2 YYNGEE. The V end was cut by 2 bases, the J end by 6 bases, with 12 bases between. The CDR3 runs 13 residues. Combining the CDR3 with reference TRBV9 and TRBJ2-7 gives the whole variable domain DSGVTQTPKHLITATGQRVTLRCSPRSGDLSVYWYQQSLDQGLQFLIQYYNGEERAKGNILERFSAQQFPDLHSELNLSSLELGDSALYFCASSVENGGEQYFGPGTRLTVT.